Listed here are 24 T cell receptor beta chains from one sample, sequenced in a study of blood T cell repertoires in COVID-19. Libraries were prepared by immunoSEQ multiplex PCR; TCRdb keeps only in-frame clonotypes and omits some of them. The sample has 95,000 to 110,000 clones, approximately 80% seen once. The sequenced material came from peripheral blood. The receptor set was obtained from a man aged 55 to 70 with acute or convalescent COVID-19.

CDR3 nucleotides: TGTGCCAGCAGTTTATACCGAAAGCCCGGGACAGGGAGGGGTCGAGGGAACACTGAAGCTTTCTTT. It specifies CASSLYRKPGTGRGRGNTEAFF. J is TRBJ1-1 and V is TRBV27; 9 positions agree with TRBD1. The CDR3 is made up of 22 amino acids. Germline V lookup: CDR1 MNHEY, CDR2 SMNVEV (reference sequence). V gave up 1 base and J gave up 1 base; unmatched junction bases: 22.

The genes are TRBV9 and TRBJ1-3; 7 bases agree with TRBD1. Germline loops: CDR1 SGDLS, CDR2 YYNGEE. The CDR3 length is 16 residues. V lost 2 bases, J lost 0 bases, and 5 bases stayed unmatched. CDR3 region: CASSVRQGDSGNTIYF. CDR3 coding DNA: TGTGCCAGCAGCGTCAGACAGGGCGACTCTGGAAACACCATATATTTT.

This chain uses TRBV5-5 with TRBJ1-3; D is perhaps TRBD1 (5 bases). This CDR3 has 18 amino acids. V was shortened by 4 bases and J by 0 bases, with 20 bases between the two germline ends. The germline V gene has CDR1 SGHKS and CDR2 YYEKEE (reference sequence). CDR3: CASSPVGGAGFSGNTIYF. The CDR3 region has the DNA TGTGCCAGCAGCCCGGTTGGAGGGGCTGGCTTCTCTGGAAACACCATATATTTT.

This chain uses TRBV5-1 with TRBJ1-6; 8 bases agree with TRBD1. CDR1 and CDR2 (germline): SGHRS, YFSETQ. V dropped 4 bases and J dropped 0; count of bases not matched to a gene: 9. The CDR3 is made up of 18 amino acids. The CDR3 sequence: CASSQPDRARSYNSPLHF. CDR3 in DNA: TGCGCCAGCAGCCAGCCGGACAGGGCCCGCTCCTATAATTCACCCCTCCACTTT. Full variable domain (outside the CDR3, taken from reference TRBV5-1 and TRBJ1-6): KAGVTQTPRYLIKTRGQQVTLSCSPISGHRSVSWYQQTPGQGLQFLFEYFSETQRNKGNFPGRFSGRQFSNSRSEMNVSTLELGDSALYLCASSQPDRARSYNSPLHFGNGTRLTVT.

This chain connects TRBV28 to TRBJ2-7; 8 bases are shared with TRBD1. Germline values: CDR1 MDHEN, CDR2 SYDVKM. The length of the CDR3 is 14 residues. V was clipped by 6 bases and J by 3 bases; unmatched bases: 7. The CDR3 nucleotides read TGTGCCAGCAGGGAACCGGGACAGGACTACGAGCAGTACTTC. Its protein is CASREPGQDYEQYF.

The chain links TRBV2 to TRBJ2-1; 8 nucleotides match TRBD1. Germline CDR1 and CDR2: SNHLY and FYNNEI. V was clipped by 5 bases and J by 4 bases; unmatched bases: 7. The CDR3 length is 15 residues. CDR3 loop: CASSLSGQGYNEQFF. The CDR3 nucleotides are TGTGCCAGCAGTTTGTCCGGACAGGGTTACAATGAGCAGTTCTTC.

In its sample, this clone was seen once. The chain has TRBV10-1 and TRBJ2-7; D perhaps matches TRBD2 (5 bases). Trimming cost V 4 bases and J 5 bases, with 12 bases left between them. This CDR3 contains 13 residues. Germline-derived CDR1 and CDR2 are WNHNN and SYGVQD (reference sequence). In nucleotides, the CDR3 is TGCGCCAGCAGTGTGACGGGATTCGACGAGCAGTACTTC. This codes for CASSVTGFDEQYF.

J is TRBJ2-1 and V is TRBV7-9, with 10 bases matching TRBD1. V was clipped by 5 bases and J by 2 bases; unmatched bases: 9. The germline V gene encodes CDR1 SEHNR and CDR2 FQNEAQ (reference sequence). This CDR3 is built from 17 residues. The CDR3 sequence: CASSLTSGTGAYNEQFF. The CDR3 DNA is TGTGCCAGCAGCCTTACGAGTGGGACAGGGGCCTACAATGAGCAGTTCTTC.

In regard to this clone: A read error may account for a junction end that differs from germline. The chain combines TRBV7-7 with TRBJ2-1, with 11 bases lining up with TRBD2. The CDR3 spans 13 residues. Germline V CDR1 and CDR2: SSHAT, FNYEAQ (reference sequence). The CDR3 is CASSYTSGSEQFF. The CDR3 DNA reads as TGTGCTAGCAGCTACACTAGCGGGAGTGAGCAGTTCTTC.

The rearrangement joins TRBV19 to TRBJ1-6; TRBD1 aligns across 10 bases. This CDR3 comprises 14 residues. The germline CDR1 and CDR2 sequences are LNHDA and SQIVND (reference sequence). V trimming: 5 bases; J trimming: 7 bases; junction bases outside the gene matches: 2. CDR3 in DNA: TGTGCCAGTAGTGGACAGGGGGGAAATTCACCCCTCCACTTT. This translates into CASSGQGGNSPLHF. Drawing the rest from reference TRBV19 and TRBJ1-6, the complete variable domain is DGGITQSPKYLFRKEGQNVTLSCEQNLNHDAMYWYRQDPGQGLRLIYYSQIVNDFQKGDIAEGYSVSREKKESFPLTVTSAQKNPTAFYLCASSGQGGNSPLHFGNGTRLTVT.

The rearrangement links TRBV6-5 to TRBJ2-5, with 8 nucleotides matching TRBD1. V dropped 2 bases and J dropped 5; count of bases not matched to a gene: 10. The length of the CDR3 is 16 residues. Per the germline V gene, CDR1 is MNHEY and CDR2 is SVGAGI. CDR3 sequence (DNA): TGTGCCAGCAGTTACACTCTAACAGGGGGAATGGAGACCCAGTACTTC. Its translation is CASSYTLTGGMETQYF.

This rearrangement joins TRBV27 to TRBJ2-7, with 7 bases matching TRBD2. This CDR3 is 15 amino acids long. Germline-derived CDR1 and CDR2 are MNHEY and SMNVEV (reference sequence). Germline trimming cut 6 bases from V and 0 bases from J; bases unmatched to any gene: 8. The CDR3 DNA reads TGTGCCAGCAGGCAATGGGGAGGGCGCTCCTACGAGCAGTACTTC. It specifies CASRQWGGRSYEQYF.

The chain uses TRBV11-3 and TRBJ1-1, with 7 nucleotides matching TRBD1. The germline CDR1 and CDR2 sequences are SGHNT and YENEEA. With 5 bases clipped from V and 6 bases from J, the junction kept 12 bases outside the gene matches. This CDR3 is 15 amino acids long. This CDR3 reads CASSPRTGGSSEAFF. The CDR3 nucleotides are TGTGCCAGCAGCCCAAGGACAGGAGGGAGTTCTGAAGCTTTCTTT.

This chain links TRBV3-1 (or the pseudogene TRBV3-2) with TRBJ2-3, with D maybe TRBD1 (5 bases). This CDR3 has 13 residues. From germline, CDR1 is LGHDT and CDR2 YNNKEL (reference sequence). The V end lost 0 bases, the J end lost 9 bases, and 10 bases lay between the germline ends. CDR3 amino acids: CASSQDQGPTQYF. CDR3 nucleotides: TGTGCCAGCAGCCAAGATCAGGGCCCAACGCAGTATTTT.

This chain connects TRBV18 to TRBJ1-2; D may be TRBD1 (5 bases). The CDR3 consists of 15 residues. Germline V gene lookup returns CDR1 KGHSH and CDR2 LQKENI. Trimming stripped 7 bases from V and 4 bases from J, with 19 bases between. The CDR3 bases are TGTGCCAGCTTCCTTACCGGGGGAGGATTCTATGGCTACACCTTC. It specifies CASFLTGGGFYGYTF.

V and J are TRBV5-1 and TRBJ2-7, with a tentative D call TRBD2 (5 bases). Trimming shortened V by 2 bases and J by 5 bases, and 11 bases separated the two germline ends. CDR3 length: 13 amino acids. Per the germline V gene, CDR1 is SGHRS and CDR2 is YFSETQ. The CDR3 sequence: CASSFDWTDEQYF. CDR3 DNA: TGCGCCAGCAGCTTCGACTGGACTGACGAGCAGTACTTC.

This clone was observed a few times. This chain uses TRBV29-1 with TRBJ1-1; D not resolved. CDR1 and CDR2 from the germline V gene are SQVTM and ANQGSEA. The CDR3 contains 13 residues. V shed 7 bases and J shed 1 base, with 13 bases lying between them. The CDR3 sequence: CSAAWAENTEAFF. For the CDR3, the DNA is TGCAGCGCCGCGTGGGCTGAGAACACTGAAGCTTTCTTT.

V and J are TRBV4-1 and TRBJ2-3, with a weak D call TRBD2 (5 bases). The CDR3 is made up of 14 amino acids. The germline V and J ends were trimmed by 3 bases and 6 bases, with 13 bases remaining between them. Per the germline V gene, CDR1 is MGHRA and CDR2 is YSYEKL. CDR3 in amino acids: CASSQERTFDTQYF. The CDR3 region has the DNA TGCGCCAGCAGCCAGGAACGGACTTTTGATACGCAGTATTTT.

The rearrangement uses TRBV5-1 and TRBJ1-3; 7 nucleotides agree with TRBD1. There are 16 residues in the CDR3. Per germline, CDR1 SGHRS and CDR2 YFSETQ. With V trimmed by 5 bases and J by 0 bases, 8 bases remained unmatched. The CDR3 loop reads CASSGTEFTSGNTIYF. The CDR3 bases are TGCGCCAGCAGTGGGACAGAGTTTACCTCTGGAAACACCATATATTTT.

The rearrangement uses TRBV15 and TRBJ2-3; the D gene is possibly TRBD1 (6 bases). With 0 bases removed from V and 5 bases from J, the gap between germline ends came to 12 bases. CDR1 is LNHNV and CDR2 is YYDKDF in the germline V gene (reference sequence). The CDR3 spans 15 residues. The CDR3 here is CATSRDPRGGDTQYF. CDR3 DNA: TGTGCCACCAGCAGAGATCCCAGGGGTGGAGATACGCAGTATTTT.

V and J are TRBV6-5 and TRBJ1-2, with D perhaps TRBD1 (6 bases). Germline CDR1 and CDR2: MNHEY and SVGAGI. The V and J ends lost 6 bases and 5 bases respectively, with 16 bases between them. This CDR3 comprises 14 residues. DNA of the CDR3: TGTGCCAGCAGCAACGGGGGGCTTCCTTATGGCTACACCTTC. Its translation: CASSNGGLPYGYTF.

The CDR3 coding sequence is TGTGCCAGCAGGAGAACTACCGGGGAGCTGTTTTTT. The encoded protein is CASRRTTGELFF. This sequence joins TRBV6-5 and TRBJ2-2; D is unresolved. Looked up from germline, CDR1 is MNHEY and CDR2 is SVGAGI. This CDR3 is 12 amino acids long. V was clipped by 6 bases and J by 5 bases, with 7 bases between them.

V and J are TRBV5-1 and TRBJ1-1, with 9 bases that match TRBD1. Germline CDR1 is SGHRS and CDR2 is YFSETQ. Trimming cost V 4 bases and J 1 base; bases outside gene matches: 5. The CDR3 spans 15 residues. The CDR3 reads CASSELTGGNTEAFF. The CDR3 DNA follows: TGCGCCAGCAGCGAACTGACAGGGGGGAACACTGAAGCTTTCTTT. Filled out from reference TRBV5-1 and TRBJ1-1, the complete variable domain reads KAGVTQTPRYLIKTRGQQVTLSCSPISGHRSVSWYQQTPGQGLQFLFEYFSETQRNKGNFPGRFSGRQFSNSRSEMNVSTLELGDSALYLCASSELTGGNTEAFFGQGTRLTVV.

J is TRBJ1-1 and V is TRBV2; TRBD1 aligns across 7 bases. With 5 bases clipped from V and 5 bases from J, the junction kept 5 bases outside the gene matches. Germline lookup yields CDR1 SNHLY and CDR2 FYNNEI. This CDR3 region has 13 residues. CDR3 nucleotides: TGTGCCAGCAGTTCTGACAGGGAGACTGAAGCTTTCTTT. Amino acid sequence: CASSSDRETEAFF. The variable domain in full, with the rest retrieved from reference TRBV2 and TRBJ1-1, is EPEVTQTPSHQVTQMGQEVILRCVPISNHLYFYWYRQILGQKVEFLVSFYNNEISEKSEIFDDQFSVERPDGSNFTLKIRSTKLEDSAMYFCASSSDRETEAFFGQGTRLTVV.